This T cell receptor (beta chain) derives from a study of blood T cell repertoires in COVID-19. CDR3 length equals 15 residues. Germline V gives CDR1 KGHSH, CDR2 LQKENI. Trimming cost V 3 bases and J 4 bases; bases outside gene matches: 6. The table came from immunoSEQ multiplex PCR; TCRdb's copy has only in-frame clones and leaves some out. Here the sample spans 200,000 to 250,000 clones, 85% being singletons. This chain uses TRBV18 with TRBJ1-2; 9 bases fit TRBD1. This clonotype was obtained from a woman between 65 and 79 years old with COVID-19, enrolled during active disease. Sequencing was done on a sample of peripheral blood. CDR3 coding DNA: TGTGCCAGCTCACCCGGGACAGGGAATTCCTATGGCTACACCTTC. Translated, it gives CASSPGTGNSYGYTF.